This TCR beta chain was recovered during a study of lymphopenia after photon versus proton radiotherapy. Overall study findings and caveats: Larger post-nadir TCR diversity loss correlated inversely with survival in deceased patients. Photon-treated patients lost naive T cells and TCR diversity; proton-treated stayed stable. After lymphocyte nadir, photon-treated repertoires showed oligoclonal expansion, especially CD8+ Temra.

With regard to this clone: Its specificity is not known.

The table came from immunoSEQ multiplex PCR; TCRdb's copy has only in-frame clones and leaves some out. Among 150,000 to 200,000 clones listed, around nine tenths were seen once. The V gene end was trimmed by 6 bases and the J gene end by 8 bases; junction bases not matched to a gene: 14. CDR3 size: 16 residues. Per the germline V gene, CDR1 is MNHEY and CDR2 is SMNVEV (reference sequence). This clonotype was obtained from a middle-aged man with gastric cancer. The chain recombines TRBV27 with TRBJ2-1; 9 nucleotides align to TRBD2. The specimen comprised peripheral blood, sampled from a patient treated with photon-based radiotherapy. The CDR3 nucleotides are TGTGCCAGCAGGGGCTATGCGGGAGGGCGTTGGTATGAGCAGTTCTTC. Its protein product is CASRGYAGGRWYEQFF.